A single sample gave rise to the 20 T cell receptor beta chains below, sequenced in a study of blood T cell repertoires in COVID-19. Measured with immunoSEQ multiplex PCR; TCRdb has only the in-frame clones, and not every one. Seen here are more than 150,000 clones, 94% observed once, and the top ten hold approximately 0.69%. Sequenced material: peripheral blood. The receptors stem from a man aged 25-45 years with COVID-19, enrolled during active disease.

The chain carries TRBV7-9 and TRBJ1-2; D possibly corresponds to TRBD1 (6 bases). CDR3 size: 17 residues. The germline V gene encodes CDR1 SEHNR and CDR2 FQNEAQ (reference sequence). V shed 3 bases and J shed 4 bases, with 21 bases lying between them. This CDR3 is CASSLYSWDTIGYGYTF. The CDR3 DNA reads as TGTGCCAGCAGCTTGTATTCCTGGGACACAATCGGCTATGGCTACACCTTC.

V usage is TRBV27 and J usage is TRBJ1-2, with D perhaps matching TRBD1 (6 bases). CDR3 length equals 15 residues. Trimming removed 2 bases at V and 4 bases at J, with 14 bases between. In germline, CDR1 is MNHEY, CDR2 SMNVEV (reference sequence). The CDR3 bases are TGTGCCAGCAGTTTAAATTCAGGGGAGTCCTATGGCTACACCTTC. Amino acids: CASSLNSGESYGYTF.

The chain employs TRBV7-9 and TRBJ1-3; no clear D gene. The CDR3 is 15 amino acids. Germline CDR1 reads SEHNR; CDR2 reads FQNEAQ (reference sequence). The V end lost 0 bases, the J end lost 0 bases, and 6 bases lay between the germline ends. The DNA for the CDR3 is TGTGCCAGCAGCTTAGCCGGAGACTCTGGAAACACCATATATTTT. Protein sequence: CASSLAGDSGNTIYF.

The chain recombines TRBV6-1 with TRBJ1-5; D remains unclear. The CDR3 extends over 17 amino acids. Germline CDR1 is MNHNS and CDR2 is SASEGT. Between the trimmed V and J ends, which lost 0 bases and 2 bases, there was a span of 14 bases. The chain's CDR3 is CASSEALPGYRNQPQHF. Written as DNA, the CDR3 is TGTGCCAGCAGTGAAGCGCTTCCGGGGTATCGCAATCAGCCCCAGCATTTT.

The chain uses TRBV11-2 and TRBJ1-3; D remains unclear. This CDR3 is built from 16 residues. V lost 5 bases to trimming and J lost 0 bases, with 14 bases between them. CDR1 and CDR2 (germline): SGHAT, FQNNGV. The CDR3 coding sequence is TGTGCCAGCAGCGGGAGGACGGAGAGCTCTGGAAACACCATATATTTT. This gives the protein CASSGRTESSGNTIYF.

The chain couples TRBV11-3 to TRBJ2-7, with 11 bases identical to TRBD2. Germline CDR1 and CDR2: SGHNT and YENEEA. Trimming took 2 bases from V and 7 from J; bases not matched to a gene: 7. CDR3 length: 15 residues. The CDR3 DNA follows: TGTGCCAGCAGCTTAACTAGCGGGAGACTGCAAGAGCAGTACTTC. This gives the protein CASSLTSGRLQEQYF.

The chain joins TRBV7-3 to TRBJ1-2; the D is unclear. CDR1 and CDR2 (germline): SGHTA, FQGTGA. The V end lost 1 base, the J end lost 2 bases, and 20 bases lay between the germline ends. The CDR3 covers 18 residues. This CDR3 reads CASSLRGGSRNANYGYTF. CDR3 sequence (DNA): TGTGCCAGCAGCTTAAGAGGTGGCAGCCGCAATGCGAACTATGGCTACACCTTC.

V usage is TRBV30 and J usage is TRBJ2-6, with D uncertain. The V and J ends lost 4 bases and 0 bases respectively, with 10 bases between them. The CDR3 has 15 residues. Germline V gene lookup returns CDR1 GTSNPN and CDR2 SVGIG (reference sequence). In DNA form, the CDR3 reads TGTGCCTGGACAGGTCAGGCCTCTGGGGCCAACGTCCTGACTTTC. This gives the protein CAWTGQASGANVLTF.

This clone was counted once. CDR3 sequence reads: CASSYSLGSGETQYF. CDR3 nucleotides: TGTGCCAGCAGTTACTCCCTAGGGAGTGGGGAGACCCAGTACTTC. This chain connects TRBV6-5 to TRBJ2-5; a possible D gene is TRBD2 (5 bases). The CDR3 is 15 residues long. Trimming stripped 0 bases from V and 5 bases from J, with 13 bases between. Germline CDR1 is MNHEY and CDR2 is SVGAGI.

The chain uses TRBV6-6 and TRBJ1-2; D unclear. The CDR3 consists of 14 residues. V lost 6 bases to trimming and J lost 3 bases, with 14 bases between them. The germline gives CDR1 MNHNY, CDR2 SVGAGI (reference sequence). The CDR3 protein is CASSYVGEDYGYTF. The CDR3 DNA reads as TGTGCCAGCAGCTATGTGGGTGAGGACTATGGCTACACCTTC.

The chain combines TRBV6-1 with TRBJ1-2; 7 bases are shared with TRBD1. Germline trimming cut 3 bases from V and 8 bases from J; bases unmatched to any gene: 6. The CDR3 spans 13 residues. Germline CDR1 and CDR2: MNHNS and SASEGT. The chain's CDR3 is CASSELTGAGYTF. CDR3 bases: TGTGCCAGCAGTGAGCTAACAGGGGCGGGCTACACCTTC.

The rearrangement joins TRBV3-1 (or the pseudogene TRBV3-2) to TRBJ2-7; a weak D match, TRBD1 (5 bases). Germline CDR1 LGHDT, CDR2 YNNKEL (reference sequence). This CDR3 has 15 residues. Trimming stripped 0 bases from V and 2 bases from J, with 11 bases between. CDR3 sequence reads: CASSQERAGPYEQYF. CDR3 nucleotide sequence: TGTGCCAGCAGCCAAGAGCGCGCAGGGCCCTACGAGCAGTACTTC.

This clone was detected only once. The V call is TRBV27, the J call TRBJ2-7; 7 bases map to TRBD1. Germline CDR1 reads MNHEY; CDR2 reads SMNVEV (reference sequence). This CDR3 has 14 residues. J lost 2 bases, V lost 5 bases, and 6 bases had no gene match. This CDR3 reads CASSPTGIPYEQYF. DNA for the CDR3: TGTGCCAGCAGTCCGACAGGGATTCCCTACGAGCAGTACTTC.

CDR3 nucleotides: TGTGCCAGCAGCTCCGGACAGGGGGCATCCGCTGAAGCTTTCTTT. It codes for CASSSGQGASAEAFF. V is TRBV11-2 and J is TRBJ1-1; the match to TRBD1 covers 11 bases. V lost 4 bases, J lost 6 bases, and 7 bases stayed unmatched. The CDR3 loop spans 15 amino acids. Germline V lookup: CDR1 SGHAT, CDR2 FQNNGV.

The chain combines TRBV19 with TRBJ1-1, with D hard to call. The CDR3 has 13 amino acids. The V end was cut by 0 bases, the J end by 7 bases, with 9 bases between. Per the germline V gene, CDR1 is LNHDA and CDR2 is SQIVND (reference sequence). CDR3 amino acids: CASSIDGRNEAFF. CDR3 nucleotides: TGTGCCAGTAGTATAGATGGGAGGAATGAAGCTTTCTTT.

The rearrangement links TRBV13 to TRBJ1-1; 7 bases map to TRBD1. The CDR3 sequence is 12 residues long. Germline V gene data show CDR1 as PRHDT and CDR2 as FYEKMQ (reference sequence). With 5 bases clipped from V and 4 bases from J, the junction kept 1 base outside the gene matches. As DNA, the CDR3 is TGTGCCAGCAGCGACAGGGTCACTGAAGCTTTCTTT. As protein: CASSDRVTEAFF.

The count of this clone is one. The chain has TRBV19 and TRBJ1-4; D is undetermined. The germline CDR1 and CDR2 sequences are LNHDA and SQIVND (reference sequence). The CDR3 contains 13 residues. V was trimmed by 8 bases and J by 8 bases, leaving 15 bases between them. CDR3 region: CASSPVYREKLFF. The DNA of the CDR3 is TGTGCCAGTTCCCCTGTTTATCGGGAAAAACTGTTTTTT.

The rearrangement joins TRBV18 to TRBJ2-1, with D perhaps matching TRBD1 (5 bases). Germline-derived CDR1 and CDR2 are KGHSH and LQKENI. V was shortened by 6 bases and J by 9 bases, with 18 bases between the two germline ends. The CDR3 spans 14 residues. The CDR3 DNA reads TGTGCCAGCTCTCTGACGCTTGGGGCAGGTGAGCAGTTCTTC. Its translation: CASSLTLGAGEQFF.

The CDR3 loop is CASSYDGQVTEQPQHF. The CDR3 DNA follows: TGTGCCAGCAGTTACGACGGACAGGTGACTGAGCAGCCCCAGCATTTT. The V call is TRBV5-4, the J call TRBJ1-5, with 7 bases that match TRBD1. J lost 7 bases, V lost 5 bases, and 15 bases had no gene match. Germline V gene lookup returns CDR1 SGHNT and CDR2 YYREEE (reference sequence). This CDR3 comprises 16 residues.

The J gene is TRBJ2-3, the V gene TRBV25-1; 7 nucleotides align to TRBD2. V gave up 4 bases and J gave up 2 bases; unmatched junction bases: 6. CDR3 length: 15 residues. The germline CDR1 and CDR2 sequences are MGHDK and SYGVNS. The CDR3 DNA reads TGTGCCAGCAGTGCCCAAGGGACTAACACAGATACGCAGTATTTT. Protein: CASSAQGTNTDTQYF.